The rows below give T cell receptor beta chains drawn from one sample of a study of CD8 T cells in ankylosing spondylitis. TCRdb re-analysed the 5' RACE reads in MiXCR, keeping a single row per CDR3 protein. Of 200,000 to 250,000 distinct CDR3 sequences listed, around 16% are singletons. Sequenced: blood, either unsorted or a sorted T cell fraction (not recorded which). These TCRs come from a male donor with ankylosing spondylitis. Both conserved end residues are part of each CDR3. Fields, in order: CDR3 DNA, CDR3 protein, clone size, J gene, D gene, V gene. The D gene is left open where the match is weak. Rows may omit the clone size; those that give it use once, few, many or a size class.

cdr3_nt: TGCGCCAGCAGCTTGGCGCAGGGGATCCAAGAGACCCAGTACTTC
cdr3_aa: CASSLAQGIQETQYF
clone_size: many
j_call: TRBJ2-5
d_call: NA
v_call: TRBV5-1

cdr3_nt: TGTGCCAGCAGCACCCCCAAGGGGGATTGCTACACCTTC
cdr3_aa: CASSTPKGDCYTF
clone_size: NA
j_call: TRBJ1-2
d_call: NA
v_call: TRBV3-1

cdr3_nt: TGTGCCAGCAATTGGGTGGGAGGGGGCTACTACGAGCAGTACTTC
cdr3_aa: CASNWVGGGYYEQYF
clone_size: many
j_call: TRBJ2-7
d_call: NA
v_call: TRBV11-2

cdr3_nt: TGCGCCAGCAGCCTTGCGCCTCTTTTTGGGGCGGTGATCGATGAGCAGTTCTTC
cdr3_aa: CASSLAPLFGAVIDEQFF
clone_size: few
j_call: TRBJ2-1
d_call: NA
v_call: TRBV4-3

cdr3_nt: TGTGCCAGCAGAAAGGACAGGTTTCTAAGCAATGAGCAGTTCTTC
cdr3_aa: CASRKDRFLSNEQFF
clone_size: few
j_call: TRBJ2-1
d_call: TRBD1
v_call: TRBV25-1

cdr3_nt: TGTGCCAGCAGCTTGACCTGGAGGTCCTATAATTCACCCCTCCACTTT
cdr3_aa: CASSLTWRSYNSPLHF
clone_size: few
j_call: TRBJ1-6
d_call: NA
v_call: TRBV27

cdr3_nt: TGTGCCAGCAGCCTTGATTTCACCGGGGAGCTGTTTTTT
cdr3_aa: CASSLDFTGELFF
clone_size: NA
j_call: TRBJ2-2
d_call: NA
v_call: TRBV7-6

cdr3_nt: TGTGCCAGTAGTATGTGGGACAGGGGAAGAGCTAACTATGGCTACACCTTC
cdr3_aa: CASSMWDRGRANYGYTF
clone_size: few
j_call: TRBJ1-2
d_call: TRBD1
v_call: TRBV19

cdr3_nt: TGCAGTGCTAGGGCAGGGGGTGACACTGAAGCTTTCTTT
cdr3_aa: CSARAGGDTEAFF
clone_size: few
j_call: TRBJ1-1
d_call: TRBD1
v_call: TRBV20-1

cdr3_nt: TGTGCCAGCAGTGGCCGGGACACCCACAATGAGCAGTTCTTC
cdr3_aa: CASSGRDTHNEQFF
clone_size: NA
j_call: TRBJ2-1
d_call: NA
v_call: TRBV12-3/TRBV12-4

cdr3_nt: TGTGCCAGCAGTTGGACTAGCTTTAACGAGCAGTACTTC
cdr3_aa: CASSWTSFNEQYF
clone_size: NA
j_call: TRBJ2-7
d_call: TRBD2
v_call: TRBV7-2

cdr3_nt: TGTGCCACCAGCAGAGATCGGGGGACAGGGTCAGATACGCAGTATTTT
cdr3_aa: CATSRDRGTGSDTQYF
clone_size: NA
j_call: TRBJ2-3
d_call: TRBD1
v_call: TRBV15

cdr3_nt: TGTGCCAGCAGCCACGCCGGGACAGGGGATTCACCCCTCCACTTT
cdr3_aa: CASSHAGTGDSPLHF
clone_size: NA
j_call: TRBJ1-6
d_call: TRBD1
v_call: TRBV12-3/TRBV12-4

cdr3_nt: TGTGCCAGCGGATTGGGTACGGGTCCCCAGCATTTT
cdr3_aa: CASGLGTGPQHF
clone_size: few
j_call: TRBJ1-5
d_call: NA
v_call: TRBV28

cdr3_nt: TGTGCCTGGAGTGGGTACAGAGCAGACAATGAGCAGTTCTTC
cdr3_aa: CAWSGYRADNEQFF
clone_size: NA
j_call: TRBJ2-1
d_call: NA
v_call: TRBV30

cdr3_nt: TGCGCCAGCAGCGTCGGGACAGGGGTTCTCAATGAGCAGTTCTTC
cdr3_aa: CASSVGTGVLNEQFF
clone_size: NA
j_call: TRBJ2-1
d_call: TRBD1
v_call: TRBV4-3

cdr3_nt: TGTGCCAGCAGCTCCGGGACTAGCTGGTACGAGCAGTACTTC
cdr3_aa: CASSSGTSWYEQYF
clone_size: NA
j_call: TRBJ2-7
d_call: TRBD2
v_call: TRBV7-9

cdr3_nt: TGTGCCAGCAGCGACCGGACAGGGAAGAACACCGGGGAGCTGTTTTTT
cdr3_aa: CASSDRTGKNTGELFF
clone_size: NA
j_call: TRBJ2-2
d_call: TRBD1
v_call: TRBV2

cdr3_nt: TGTGCCAGCACCCGGGGGGGGGCCGCCGGGGAGCTGTTTTTT
cdr3_aa: CASTRGGAAGELFF
clone_size: NA
j_call: TRBJ2-2
d_call: TRBD2
v_call: TRBV28

cdr3_nt: TGTGCCAGCAGTTTATTTAGCGCCTCTAGCACAGATACGCAGTATTTT
cdr3_aa: CASSLFSASSTDTQYF
clone_size: NA
j_call: TRBJ2-3
d_call: NA
v_call: TRBV27

cdr3_nt: TGTGCCAGCAGCCTCGGACTAGCGGGGATCACCGGGGAGCTGTTTTTT
cdr3_aa: CASSLGLAGITGELFF
clone_size: few
j_call: TRBJ2-2
d_call: TRBD2
v_call: TRBV5-6

cdr3_nt: TGTGCCAGCAGCCCCGGGGGGGTAAATGAGCAGTTCTTC
cdr3_aa: CASSPGGVNEQFF
clone_size: few
j_call: TRBJ2-1
d_call: TRBD2
v_call: TRBV27

cdr3_nt: TGTGCCAGCAGCGAACTCGAAAACAGGGGGCAAGGGGAGACCCAGTACTTC
cdr3_aa: CASSELENRGQGETQYF
clone_size: few
j_call: TRBJ2-5
d_call: TRBD1
v_call: TRBV7-9

cdr3_nt: TGTGCCAGCAGTTCCGGGACAGGGGGTTATCAAGAGACCCAGTACTTC
cdr3_aa: CASSSGTGGYQETQYF
clone_size: few
j_call: TRBJ2-5
d_call: TRBD1
v_call: TRBV12-3/TRBV12-4

cdr3_nt: TGCGCCAGCAGCCAAGATGCGGGAGATACGCAGTATTTT
cdr3_aa: CASSQDAGDTQYF
clone_size: many
j_call: TRBJ2-3
d_call: NA
v_call: TRBV4-3

cdr3_nt: TGCGCCAGCAGTGATAGGGCGGGAGGGCCCGAAAACGAGCAGTACTTC
cdr3_aa: CASSDRAGGPENEQYF
clone_size: NA
j_call: TRBJ2-7
d_call: TRBD2
v_call: TRBV10-2

cdr3_nt: TGTGCCAGCAGTCCGACTGGTTGGGAGACCCAGTACTTC
cdr3_aa: CASSPTGWETQYF
clone_size: NA
j_call: TRBJ2-5
d_call: NA
v_call: TRBV28

cdr3_nt: TGTGCCAGCAGTTCCGGGTATTATCCTGAAGCTTTCTTT
cdr3_aa: CASSSGYYPEAFF
clone_size: many
j_call: TRBJ1-1
d_call: NA
v_call: TRBV12-3/TRBV12-4

cdr3_nt: TGTGCCAGCAGCCTCGGACAGGGGCGCCCTGAAGCTTTCTTT
cdr3_aa: CASSLGQGRPEAFF
clone_size: NA
j_call: TRBJ1-1
d_call: TRBD1
v_call: TRBV14

cdr3_nt: TGCGCCAGCAGCCAAGAAGGGCGGGATAACAATGAGCAGTTCTTC
cdr3_aa: CASSQEGRDNNEQFF
clone_size: many
j_call: TRBJ2-1
d_call: NA
v_call: TRBV4-3

cdr3_nt: TGCAGCGTTGAAATAGGGGGATCTACTGAAGCTTTCTTT
cdr3_aa: CSVEIGGSTEAFF
clone_size: many
j_call: TRBJ1-1
d_call: NA
v_call: TRBV29-1

cdr3_nt: TGTGCCATCAGTGGGACAGGCACTTCTACCTATAATTCACCCCTCCACTTT
cdr3_aa: CAISGTGTSTYNSPLHF
clone_size: NA
j_call: TRBJ1-6
d_call: TRBD1
v_call: TRBV10-3

cdr3_nt: TGTGCCAGCAGCATCGGGACACTCTCTGCAGCTAATCAGCCCCAGCATTTT
cdr3_aa: CASSIGTLSAANQPQHF
clone_size: few
j_call: TRBJ1-5
d_call: NA
v_call: TRBV5-8

cdr3_nt: TGTGCCACCAGCAGAGATCGGATGGGGGGCTCGACTGAAGCTTTCTTT
cdr3_aa: CATSRDRMGGSTEAFF
clone_size: NA
j_call: TRBJ1-1
d_call: NA
v_call: TRBV15

cdr3_nt: TGCAGTGCTAGAGCGGTCGGTTCGGGCGAGCAGTACTTC
cdr3_aa: CSARAVGSGEQYF
clone_size: NA
j_call: TRBJ2-7
d_call: NA
v_call: TRBV20-1

cdr3_nt: TGTGCCAGCAACCTCCTAGGTGGTAGCTCCTACAATGAGCAGTTCTTC
cdr3_aa: CASNLLGGSSYNEQFF
clone_size: few
j_call: TRBJ2-1
d_call: NA
v_call: TRBV6-2/TRBV6-3

cdr3_nt: TGCGCCAGCAGTGAGGTTGGAAACACCATATATTTT
cdr3_aa: CASSEVGNTIYF
clone_size: NA
j_call: TRBJ1-3
d_call: NA
v_call: TRBV10-2

cdr3_nt: TGCGCCAGCAGCCAAGTTGGCAGTTACAATGAGCAGTTCTTC
cdr3_aa: CASSQVGSYNEQFF
clone_size: NA
j_call: TRBJ2-1
d_call: NA
v_call: TRBV4-1

cdr3_nt: TGTGCCAGCAGCGCCCTGGGGGACCCCGTCTCACCCCTCCACTTT
cdr3_aa: CASSALGDPVSPLHF
clone_size: NA
j_call: TRBJ1-6
d_call: NA
v_call: TRBV9

cdr3_nt: TGTGCCAGCAGCTTACCGTGGCTAGCGGAGTCCACAGATACGCAGTATTTT
cdr3_aa: CASSLPWLAESTDTQYF
clone_size: few
j_call: TRBJ2-3
d_call: TRBD2
v_call: TRBV7-9

cdr3_nt: TGTGCCAGCAGCCCGACAGGGGGACCCACAGATACGCAGTATTTT
cdr3_aa: CASSPTGGPTDTQYF
clone_size: NA
j_call: TRBJ2-3
d_call: TRBD1
v_call: TRBV6-2/TRBV6-3